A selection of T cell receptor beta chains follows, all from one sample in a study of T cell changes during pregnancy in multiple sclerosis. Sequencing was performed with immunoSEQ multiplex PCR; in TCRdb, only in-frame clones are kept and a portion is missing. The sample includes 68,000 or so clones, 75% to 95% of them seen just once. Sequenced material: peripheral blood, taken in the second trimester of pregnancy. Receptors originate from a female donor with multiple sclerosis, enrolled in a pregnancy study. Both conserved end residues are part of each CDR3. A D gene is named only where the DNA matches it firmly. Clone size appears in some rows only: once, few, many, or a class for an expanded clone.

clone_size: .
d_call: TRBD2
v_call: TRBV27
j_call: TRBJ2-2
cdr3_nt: TGTGCCAGCAGCTCCTTCGATAGCGGGGGCTTTAGGAGCACCGGGGAGCTGTTTTTT
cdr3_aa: CASSSFDSGGFRSTGELFF

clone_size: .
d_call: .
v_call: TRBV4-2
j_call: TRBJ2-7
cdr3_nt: TGTGCCAGCAGCCAAGACAGGGGGGCCGAGCAGTACTTC
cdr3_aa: CASSQDRGAEQYF

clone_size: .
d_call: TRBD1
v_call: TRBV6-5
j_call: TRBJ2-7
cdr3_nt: TGTGCCAGCAGTTCCGGGACAGGGTCCTACGAGCAGTACTTC
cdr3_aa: CASSSGTGSYEQYF

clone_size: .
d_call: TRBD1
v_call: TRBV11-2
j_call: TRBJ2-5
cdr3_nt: TGTGCCAGCAGCTTAGTTGGGACAGGGGAGACCCAGTACTTC
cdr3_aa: CASSLVGTGETQYF

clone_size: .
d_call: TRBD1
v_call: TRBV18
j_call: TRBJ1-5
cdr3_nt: TGTGCCAGCTCACCACTAGGGGGCGGCAATCAGCCCCAGCATTTT
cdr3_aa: CASSPLGGGNQPQHF

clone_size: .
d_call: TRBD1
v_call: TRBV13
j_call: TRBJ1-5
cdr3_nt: TGTGCCAGCAGCGAACAGGGGAAGAATCAGCCCCAGCATTTT
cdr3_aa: CASSEQGKNQPQHF

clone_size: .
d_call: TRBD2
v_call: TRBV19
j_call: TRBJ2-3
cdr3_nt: TGTGCCAGTAGTAATCGAGCGGGGGCTAGCACAGATACGCAGTATTTT
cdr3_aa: CASSNRAGASTDTQYF

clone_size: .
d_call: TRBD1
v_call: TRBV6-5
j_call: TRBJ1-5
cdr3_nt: TGTGCCAGCAGTCCTGGGACAGGGAGGTATCAGCCCCAGCATTTT
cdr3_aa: CASSPGTGRYQPQHF

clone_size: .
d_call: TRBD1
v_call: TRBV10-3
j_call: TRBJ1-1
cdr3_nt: TGTGCCATCAGTGCCCAGACAGGGAAGACTGAAGCTTTCTTT
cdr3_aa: CAISAQTGKTEAFF

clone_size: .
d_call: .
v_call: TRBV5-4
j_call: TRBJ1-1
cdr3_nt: TGTGCCAGCAGCCCGGCGGGGGCAGGATACATGAACACTGAAGCTTTCTTT
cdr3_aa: CASSPAGAGYMNTEAFF

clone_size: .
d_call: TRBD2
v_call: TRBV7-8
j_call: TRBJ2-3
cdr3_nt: TGTGCCAGCAGCTTAGGCTTACTAGCGGGGGGCACAGATACGCAGTATTTT
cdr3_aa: CASSLGLLAGGTDTQYF

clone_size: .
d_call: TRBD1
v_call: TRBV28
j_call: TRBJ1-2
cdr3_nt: TGTGCCAGCAGTCATCACAGGGGCGGAGGCTATGGCTACACCTTC
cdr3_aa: CASSHHRGGGYGYTF

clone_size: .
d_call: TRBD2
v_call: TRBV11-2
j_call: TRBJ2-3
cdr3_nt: TGTGCCAGCAGCTTAGATCAGCGGGGGGCGGCAGATACGCAGTATTTT
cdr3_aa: CASSLDQRGAADTQYF

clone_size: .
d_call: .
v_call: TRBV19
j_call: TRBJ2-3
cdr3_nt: TGTGCCAGTAGCGCCGGTACGCAGTATTTT
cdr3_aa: CASSAGTQYF

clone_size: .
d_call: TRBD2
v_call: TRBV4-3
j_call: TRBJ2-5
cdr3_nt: TGCGCCAGCAGCCAAGATGGACGGGGGGAAGAGACCCAGTACTTC
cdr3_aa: CASSQDGRGEETQYF

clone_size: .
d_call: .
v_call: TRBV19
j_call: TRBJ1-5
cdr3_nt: TGTGCCAGTAGGCTCGGGGCGGGAAATCAGCCCCAGCATTTT
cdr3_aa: CASRLGAGNQPQHF

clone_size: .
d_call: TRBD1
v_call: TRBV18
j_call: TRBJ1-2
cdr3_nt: TGTGCCAGCTCACCCGGACAGGGAGATGGCTACACCTTC
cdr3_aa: CASSPGQGDGYTF

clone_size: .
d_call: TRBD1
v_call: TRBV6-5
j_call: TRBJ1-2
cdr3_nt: TGTGCCAGCAGCGGACAGGGGGCCCATGGCTACACCTTC
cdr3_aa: CASSGQGAHGYTF

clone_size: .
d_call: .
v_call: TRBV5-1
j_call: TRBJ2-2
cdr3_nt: TGCGCCAGCAGCGTCATCGCAGGGGCGGCCGGGGAGCTGTTTTTT
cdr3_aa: CASSVIAGAAGELFF

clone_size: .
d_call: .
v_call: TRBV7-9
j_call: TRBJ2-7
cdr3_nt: TGTGCCAGCAGCGTAAACTACGAGCAGTACTTC
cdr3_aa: CASSVNYEQYF

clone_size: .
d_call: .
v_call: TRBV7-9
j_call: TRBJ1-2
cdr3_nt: TGTGCCAGCAGCTTAGCGGCAGACATCTATGGCTACACCTTC
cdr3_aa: CASSLAADIYGYTF

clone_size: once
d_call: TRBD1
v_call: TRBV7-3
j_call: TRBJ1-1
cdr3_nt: TGTGCCAGCAAAGTACAGGGGGCTGTCGGGGCCCTGTACACTGAAGCTTTCTTT
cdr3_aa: CASKVQGAVGALYTEAFF

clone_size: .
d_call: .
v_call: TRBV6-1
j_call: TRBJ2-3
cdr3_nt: TGTGCCAGCAGTGAGCCGGGCGGGGATAGCACAGATACGCAGTATTTT
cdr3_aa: CASSEPGGDSTDTQYF

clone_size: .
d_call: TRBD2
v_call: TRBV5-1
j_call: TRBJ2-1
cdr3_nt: TGCGCCAGCAGCTTGGATACGGGGGGGTACAATGAGCAGTTCTTC
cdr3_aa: CASSLDTGGYNEQFF

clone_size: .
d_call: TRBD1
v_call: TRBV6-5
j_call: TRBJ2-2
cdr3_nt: TGTGCCAGCAGTTACGGGACAGGGTCCGGGGAGCTGTTTTTT
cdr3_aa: CASSYGTGSGELFF

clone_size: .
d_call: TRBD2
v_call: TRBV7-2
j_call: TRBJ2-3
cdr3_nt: TGTGCCAGCAGCTTAACTAGCGGAATTGCCTCAGATACGCAGTATTTT
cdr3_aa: CASSLTSGIASDTQYF

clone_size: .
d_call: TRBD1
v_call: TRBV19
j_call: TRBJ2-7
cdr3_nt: TGTGCCAGTAGTATAGATGGGACAGGGTTCCCGATCTACGAGCAGTACTTC
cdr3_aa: CASSIDGTGFPIYEQYF

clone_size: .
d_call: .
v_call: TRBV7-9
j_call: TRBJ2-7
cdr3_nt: TGTGCCAGCACCCATGCCTACGAGCAGTACTTC
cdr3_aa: CASTHAYEQYF

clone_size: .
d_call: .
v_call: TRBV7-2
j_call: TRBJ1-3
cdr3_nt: TGTGCCAGCACCTTAATCGGCGGAGGAAACACCATATATTTT
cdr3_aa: CASTLIGGGNTIYF

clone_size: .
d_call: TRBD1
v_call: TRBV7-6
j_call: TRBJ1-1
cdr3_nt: TGTGCCAGCAGCTGGGACAGGGGAAAGAGTGCTTTCTTT
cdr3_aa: CASSWDRGKSAFF

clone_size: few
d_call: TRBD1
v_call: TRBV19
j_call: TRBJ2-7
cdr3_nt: TGTGCCAGTAGTACCTCCGGGACAGGGGTCTACGAGCAGTACTTC
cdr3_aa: CASSTSGTGVYEQYF

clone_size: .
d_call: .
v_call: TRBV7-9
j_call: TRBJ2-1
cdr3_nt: TGTGCCAGCATTCGGACTCTCTACAATGAGCAGTTCTTC
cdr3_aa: CASIRTLYNEQFF

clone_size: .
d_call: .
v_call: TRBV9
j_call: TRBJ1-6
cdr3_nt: TGTGCCAGCAGCGTAGAACAGGCGAGCTCCTATAATTCACCCCTCCACTTT
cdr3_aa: CASSVEQASSYNSPLHF

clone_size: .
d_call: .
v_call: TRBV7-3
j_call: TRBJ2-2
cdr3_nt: TGTGCCAGCAGCTCCGGAGGAGGAGGGACCGGGGAGCTGTTTTTT
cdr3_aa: CASSSGGGGTGELFF

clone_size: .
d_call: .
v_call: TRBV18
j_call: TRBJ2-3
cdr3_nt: TGTGCCAGCTCACTTACTCGGAGCATCGGCACAGATACGCAGTATTTT
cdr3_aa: CASSLTRSIGTDTQYF

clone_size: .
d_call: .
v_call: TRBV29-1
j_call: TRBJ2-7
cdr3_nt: TGCAGCGTTCTAGACAGCTACGAGCAGTACTTC
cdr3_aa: CSVLDSYEQYF

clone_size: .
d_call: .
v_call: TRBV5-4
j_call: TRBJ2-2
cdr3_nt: TGTGCCAGCAGCATAACTGGGGAGCTGTTTTTT
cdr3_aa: CASSITGELFF

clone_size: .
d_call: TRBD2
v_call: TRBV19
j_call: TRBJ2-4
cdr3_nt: TGTGCCAGTAGTATAGTTGAGGGACTAGCGGGCCAATTAGCCAAAAACATTCAGTACTTC
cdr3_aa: CASSIVEGLAGQLAKNIQYF

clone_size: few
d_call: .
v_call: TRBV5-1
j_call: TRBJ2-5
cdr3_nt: TGCGCCAGCAGTCGGGGTCGGGAGACCCAGTACTTC
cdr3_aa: CASSRGRETQYF

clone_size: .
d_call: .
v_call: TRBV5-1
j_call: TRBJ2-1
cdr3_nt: TGCGCCAGCAGCCTCCCAGGCCTCTGGGACAATGAGCAGTTCTTC
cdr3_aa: CASSLPGLWDNEQFF